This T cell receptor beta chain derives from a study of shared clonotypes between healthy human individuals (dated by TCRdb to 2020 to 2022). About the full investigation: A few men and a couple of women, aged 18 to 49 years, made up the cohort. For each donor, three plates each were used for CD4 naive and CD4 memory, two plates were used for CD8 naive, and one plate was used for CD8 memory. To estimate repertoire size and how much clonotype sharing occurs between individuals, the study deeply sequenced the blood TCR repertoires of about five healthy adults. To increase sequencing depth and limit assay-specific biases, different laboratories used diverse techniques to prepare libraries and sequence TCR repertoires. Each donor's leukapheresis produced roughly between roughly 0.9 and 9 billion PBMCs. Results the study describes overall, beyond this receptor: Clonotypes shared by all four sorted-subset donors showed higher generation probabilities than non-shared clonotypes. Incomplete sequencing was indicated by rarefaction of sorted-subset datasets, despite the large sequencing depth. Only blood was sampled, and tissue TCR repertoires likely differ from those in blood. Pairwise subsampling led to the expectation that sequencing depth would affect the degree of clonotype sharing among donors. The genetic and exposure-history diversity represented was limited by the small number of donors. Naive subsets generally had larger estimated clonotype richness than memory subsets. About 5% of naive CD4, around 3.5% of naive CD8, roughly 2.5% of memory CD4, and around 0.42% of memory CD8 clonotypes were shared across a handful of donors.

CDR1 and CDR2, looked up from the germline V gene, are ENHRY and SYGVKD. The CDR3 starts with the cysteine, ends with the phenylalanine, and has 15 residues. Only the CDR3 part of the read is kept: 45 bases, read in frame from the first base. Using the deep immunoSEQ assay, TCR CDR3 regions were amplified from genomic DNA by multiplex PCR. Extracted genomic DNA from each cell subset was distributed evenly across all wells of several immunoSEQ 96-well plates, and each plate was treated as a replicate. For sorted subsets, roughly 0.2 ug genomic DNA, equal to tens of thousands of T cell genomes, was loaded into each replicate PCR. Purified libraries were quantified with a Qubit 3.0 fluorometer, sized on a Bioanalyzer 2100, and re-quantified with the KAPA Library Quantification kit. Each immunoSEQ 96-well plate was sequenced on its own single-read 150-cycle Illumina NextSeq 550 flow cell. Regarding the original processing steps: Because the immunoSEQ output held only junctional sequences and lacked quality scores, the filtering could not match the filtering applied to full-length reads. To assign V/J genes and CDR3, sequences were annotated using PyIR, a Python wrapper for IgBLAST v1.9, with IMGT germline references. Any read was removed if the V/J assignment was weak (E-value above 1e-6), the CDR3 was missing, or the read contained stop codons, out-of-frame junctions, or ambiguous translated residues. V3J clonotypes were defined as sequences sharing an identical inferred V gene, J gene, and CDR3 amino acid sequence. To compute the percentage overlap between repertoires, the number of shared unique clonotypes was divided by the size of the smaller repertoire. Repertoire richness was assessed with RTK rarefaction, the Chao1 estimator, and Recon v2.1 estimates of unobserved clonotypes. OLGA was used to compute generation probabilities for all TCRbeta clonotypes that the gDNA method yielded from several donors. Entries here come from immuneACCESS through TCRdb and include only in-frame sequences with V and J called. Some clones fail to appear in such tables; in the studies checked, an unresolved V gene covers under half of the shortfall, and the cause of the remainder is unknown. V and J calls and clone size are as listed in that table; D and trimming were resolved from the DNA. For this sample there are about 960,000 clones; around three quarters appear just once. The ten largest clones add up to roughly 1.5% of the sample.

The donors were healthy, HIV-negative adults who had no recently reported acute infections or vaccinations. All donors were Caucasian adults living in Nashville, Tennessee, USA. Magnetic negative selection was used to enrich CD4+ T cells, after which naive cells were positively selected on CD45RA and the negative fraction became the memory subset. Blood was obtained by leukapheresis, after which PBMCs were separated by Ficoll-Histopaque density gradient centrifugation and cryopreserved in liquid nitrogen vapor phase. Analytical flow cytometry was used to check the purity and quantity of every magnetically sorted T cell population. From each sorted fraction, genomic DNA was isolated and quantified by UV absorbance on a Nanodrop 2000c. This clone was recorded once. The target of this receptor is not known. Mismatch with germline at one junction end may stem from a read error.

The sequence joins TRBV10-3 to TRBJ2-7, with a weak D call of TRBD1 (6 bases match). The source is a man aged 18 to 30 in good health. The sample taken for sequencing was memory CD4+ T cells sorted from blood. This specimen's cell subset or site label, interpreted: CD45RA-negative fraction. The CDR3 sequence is CASSSGENRDYEQYF. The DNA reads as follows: TGTGCCAGCAGTTCAGGGGAAAACAGGGACTACGAGCAGTACTTC.